Sequencing of this T cell receptor (beta chain) was carried out in a study of shared clonotypes between healthy human individuals (dated by TCRdb to between 2020 and 2021). Study-level background: Two women and a few men aged 18 to 49 years were included in the cohort. Different laboratories and diverse techniques were used to prepare libraries and sequence TCR repertoires, to increase sequencing depth and limit assay-specific biases. Blood TCR repertoires of roughly 5 healthy adults were deeply sequenced to estimate repertoire size and the extent of clonotype sharing between individuals. Between about 0.85 and 10 billion PBMCs per donor were obtained by leukapheresis. What the work shows at the level of the full study, not this receptor alone: Because the study included only a small number of donors, the genetic and exposure-history diversity represented was limited. Sampling was restricted to blood, and TCR repertoires in tissue are likely to differ from TCR repertoires in blood. Based on pairwise subsampling, the degree of clonotype sharing among donors was expected to be affected by sequencing depth.

TCR CDR3 regions were amplified from genomic DNA by multiplex PCR using the deep immunoSEQ assay. Extracted genomic DNA from each cell subset was spread evenly across all wells of several immunoSEQ 96-well plates, with each plate serving as a replicate. Each replicate PCR for unsorted PBMC received roughly 300 ng genomic DNA, equal to about 30,000 T cell genomes. Ten immunoSEQ deep assay plates were used to sequence unsorted PBMC genomic DNA. Purified libraries were quantified with a Qubit 3.0 fluorometer, sized on a Bioanalyzer 2100, and re-quantified with the KAPA Library Quantification kit. Every immunoSEQ 96-well plate was sequenced on a separate single-read 150-cycle Illumina NextSeq 550 flow cell. As for how the authors treated the data: Because only junctional sequences without quality scores were contained in the immunoSEQ output, filtering matching that applied to full-length reads could not be performed. To assign V/J genes and CDR3, sequences were annotated against IMGT germline references using PyIR, a Python wrapper for IgBLAST v1.9. Reads with weak V/J assignments (E-value above 1e-6), missing CDR3, stop codons, out-of-frame junctions, or ambiguous translated residues were removed. V3J clonotypes were defined as sequences sharing the same inferred V gene, J gene, and CDR3 amino acid sequence. The percentage overlap between two repertoires was calculated by dividing the number of shared unique clonotypes by the size of the smaller repertoire. RTK rarefaction, the Chao1 estimator, and Recon v2.1 estimates of unobserved clonotypes were used to assess repertoire richness. TCRdb stores this immuneACCESS table with in-frame sequences only. Part of the clones is absent; in the studies checked, under half of the shortfall reflects unresolved V genes, and no reason is known for the rest. Clone size and V and J calls were adopted from that table, with D and trimming inferred from the DNA. This sample has 470,000 or so clones in its table, and around four fifths of those were observed once. More than 10% of the sample belongs to the ten largest clones.

V and J lose 4 bases and 7 bases, and a span of 18 bases separates them. CDR1 and CDR2 are read off the germline V gene as SGHRS and YFSETQ. The CDR3 measures 14 amino acids from cysteine to phenylalanine. The only DNA kept is the CDR3, 42 bases in frame from the first base. Donors were healthy HIV-negative adults with no recently reported acute infections or vaccinations. All donors were Caucasian adults living in Nashville, Tennessee, USA. For unsorted samples, about 90 million PBMCs were counted and genomic DNA was extracted with the QIAamp DNA Blood Mini kit. Blood was collected by leukapheresis, and PBMCs were isolated by Ficoll-Histopaque density gradient centrifugation and then cryopreserved in liquid nitrogen vapor phase. Concerning this clone: It lacks a known antigen. It has no much larger one-base neighbor in the sample; base qualities were not kept.

The sequence was obtained from a woman aged 40-49 years in good health. Some clones in this sample may be carry-over from other donors' samples. Source material: PBMCs. The chain links TRBV5-1 with TRBJ2-7, with TRBD1 as a weak D call on 6 bases. For the CDR3, the sequence is CASSVQGDLGEQYF. DNA sequence: TGCGCCAGCAGCGTACAGGGAGACCTGGGGGAGCAGTACTTC.